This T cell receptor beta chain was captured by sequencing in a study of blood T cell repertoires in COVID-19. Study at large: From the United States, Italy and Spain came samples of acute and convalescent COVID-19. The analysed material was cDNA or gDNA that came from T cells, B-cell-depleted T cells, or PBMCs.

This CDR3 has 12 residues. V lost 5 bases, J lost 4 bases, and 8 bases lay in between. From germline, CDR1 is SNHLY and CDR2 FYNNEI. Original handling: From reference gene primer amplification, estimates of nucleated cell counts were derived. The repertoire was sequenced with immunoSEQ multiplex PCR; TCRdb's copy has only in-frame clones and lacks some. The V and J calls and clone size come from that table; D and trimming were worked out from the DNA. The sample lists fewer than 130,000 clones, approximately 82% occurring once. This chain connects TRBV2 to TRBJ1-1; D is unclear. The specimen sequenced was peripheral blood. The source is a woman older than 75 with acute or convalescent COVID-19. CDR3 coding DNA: TGTGCCAGCAGTAGAGGGCCCACTGAAGCTTTCTTT. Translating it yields CASSRGPTEAFF.